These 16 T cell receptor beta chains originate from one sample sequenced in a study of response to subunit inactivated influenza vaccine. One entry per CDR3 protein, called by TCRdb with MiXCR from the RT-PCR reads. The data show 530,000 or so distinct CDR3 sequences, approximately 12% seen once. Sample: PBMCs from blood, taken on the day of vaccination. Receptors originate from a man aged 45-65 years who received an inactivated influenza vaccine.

CDR3 in DNA: TGTGCCAGCAGTGACTTGGAGCGAGATACGCAGTATTTT. It yields the protein CASSDLERDTQYF. This chain joins TRBV6-4 and TRBJ2-3, with no clear D. CDR3 size: 13 residues. Trimming took 1 base from V and 5 from J, leaving 7 bases between them. Germline V lookup: CDR1 MRHNA, CDR2 SNTAGT.

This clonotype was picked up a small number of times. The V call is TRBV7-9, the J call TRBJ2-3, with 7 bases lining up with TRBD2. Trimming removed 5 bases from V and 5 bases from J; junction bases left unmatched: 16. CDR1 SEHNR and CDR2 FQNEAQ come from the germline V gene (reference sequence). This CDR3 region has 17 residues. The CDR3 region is CASSTRTGGRDEDTQYF. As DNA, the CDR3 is TGTGCCAGCAGCACTCGTACGGGCGGGAGAGATGAAGATACGCAGTATTTT.

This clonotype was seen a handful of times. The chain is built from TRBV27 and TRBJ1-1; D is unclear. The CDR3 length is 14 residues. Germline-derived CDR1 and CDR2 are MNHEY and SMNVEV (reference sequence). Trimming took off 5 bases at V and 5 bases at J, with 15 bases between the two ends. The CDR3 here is CASSPRPIGTEAFF. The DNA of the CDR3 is TGTGCCAGCAGTCCCCGACCGATCGGGACTGAAGCTTTCTTT.

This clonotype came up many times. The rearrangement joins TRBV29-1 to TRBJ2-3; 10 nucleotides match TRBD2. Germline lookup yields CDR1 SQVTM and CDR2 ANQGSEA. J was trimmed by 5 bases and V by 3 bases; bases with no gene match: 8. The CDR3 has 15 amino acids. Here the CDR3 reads CSVEILAGGVDTQYF. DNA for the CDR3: TGCAGCGTTGAGATTTTAGCGGGGGGCGTAGATACGCAGTATTTT.

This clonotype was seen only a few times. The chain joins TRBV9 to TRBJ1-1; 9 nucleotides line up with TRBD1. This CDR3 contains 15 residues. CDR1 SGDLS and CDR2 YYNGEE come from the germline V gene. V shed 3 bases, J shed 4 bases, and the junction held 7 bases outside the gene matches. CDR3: CASSETRQGGTEAFF. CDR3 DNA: TGTGCCAGCAGCGAAACACGACAGGGGGGCACTGAAGCTTTCTTT.

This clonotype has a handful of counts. The CDR3 loop reads CASSTRRTGNQPQHF. In DNA, the CDR3 is TGTGCCAGCTCCACGAGAAGGACCGGGAATCAGCCCCAGCATTTT. V usage is TRBV18 and J usage is TRBJ1-5, with D hard to call. Germline CDR1 KGHSH, CDR2 LQKENI. The CDR3 covers 15 residues. The V and J ends lost 6 bases and 4 bases respectively, with 16 bases between them.

The CDR3 coding sequence is TGCAGTGCTAGAAGTTCTAGCGGGGGGAGGATAGAGACCCAGTACTTC. This codes for CSARSSSGGRIETQYF. The chain employs TRBV20-1 and TRBJ2-5; TRBD2 agrees at 11 bases. CDR3 length equals 16 residues. Germline V CDR1 and CDR2: DFQATT, SNEGSKA (reference sequence). The trim removed 2 bases at V and 4 bases at J, leaving 9 bases unmatched.

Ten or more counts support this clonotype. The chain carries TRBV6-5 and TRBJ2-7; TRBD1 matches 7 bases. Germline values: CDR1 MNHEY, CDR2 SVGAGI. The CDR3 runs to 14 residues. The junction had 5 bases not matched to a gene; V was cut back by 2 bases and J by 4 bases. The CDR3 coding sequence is TGTGCCAGCAGTTACGAGGGGGCAGGTTACGAGCAGTACTTC. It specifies CASSYEGAGYEQYF.

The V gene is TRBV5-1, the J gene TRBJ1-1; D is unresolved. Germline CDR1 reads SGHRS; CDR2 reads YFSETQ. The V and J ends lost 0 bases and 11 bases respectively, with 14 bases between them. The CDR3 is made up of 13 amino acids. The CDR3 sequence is CASSLAPLQIAFF. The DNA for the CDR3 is TGCGCCAGCAGCTTGGCCCCCCTTCAGATTGCTTTCTTT.

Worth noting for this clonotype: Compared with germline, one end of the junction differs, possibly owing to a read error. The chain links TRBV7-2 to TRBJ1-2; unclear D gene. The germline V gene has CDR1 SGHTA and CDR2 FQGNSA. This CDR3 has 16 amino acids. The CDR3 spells CASSLASRVKGYVYTF. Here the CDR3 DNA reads TGTGCCAGCAGCTTAGCGTCAAGGGTGAAAGGCTATGTCTACACCTTC.

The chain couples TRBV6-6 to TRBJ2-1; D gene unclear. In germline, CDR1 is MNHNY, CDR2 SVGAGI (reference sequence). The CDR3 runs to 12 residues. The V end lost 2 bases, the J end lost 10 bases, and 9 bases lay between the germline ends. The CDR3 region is CASSYTGSEQFF. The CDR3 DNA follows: TGTGCCAGCAGTTACACGGGCAGCGAGCAGTTCTTC.

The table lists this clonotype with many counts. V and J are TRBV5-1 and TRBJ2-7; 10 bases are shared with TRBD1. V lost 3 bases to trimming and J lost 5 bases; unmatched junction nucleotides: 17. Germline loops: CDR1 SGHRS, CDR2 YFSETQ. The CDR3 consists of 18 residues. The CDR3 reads CASSSGQGNFYQADEQYF. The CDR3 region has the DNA TGCGCCAGCAGCTCGGGACAGGGGAATTTCTATCAGGCAGACGAGCAGTACTTC.

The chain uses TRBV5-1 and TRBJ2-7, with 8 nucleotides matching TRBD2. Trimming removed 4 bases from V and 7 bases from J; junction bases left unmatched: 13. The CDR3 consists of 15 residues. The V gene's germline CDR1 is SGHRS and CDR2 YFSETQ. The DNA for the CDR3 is TGCGCCAGCAGCACGATGAGCGGGAGATTGAGGGAGCAGTACTTC. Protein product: CASSTMSGRLREQYF.

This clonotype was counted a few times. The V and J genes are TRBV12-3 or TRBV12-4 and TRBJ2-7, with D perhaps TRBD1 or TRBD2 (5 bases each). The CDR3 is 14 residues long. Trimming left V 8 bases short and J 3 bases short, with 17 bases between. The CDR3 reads CASHSGTGSYEQYF. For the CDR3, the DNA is TGTGCCAGCCACTCCGGGACGGGGAGCTACGAGCAGTACTTC.

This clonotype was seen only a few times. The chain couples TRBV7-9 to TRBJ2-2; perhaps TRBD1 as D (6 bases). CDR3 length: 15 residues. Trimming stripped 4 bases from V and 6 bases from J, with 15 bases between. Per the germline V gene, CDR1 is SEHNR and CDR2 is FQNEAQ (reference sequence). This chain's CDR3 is CASSSTNRVPGELFF. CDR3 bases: TGTGCCAGCAGCTCGACAAACAGGGTCCCCGGGGAGCTGTTTTTT.

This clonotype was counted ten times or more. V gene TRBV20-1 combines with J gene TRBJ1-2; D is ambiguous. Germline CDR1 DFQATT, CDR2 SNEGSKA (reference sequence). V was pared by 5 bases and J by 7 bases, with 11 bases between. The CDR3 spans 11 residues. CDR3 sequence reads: CSAALRAGYTF. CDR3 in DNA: TGCAGTGCTGCCCTGCGTGCTGGCTACACCTTC.